The 23 T cell receptor beta chains presented below share a single source sample, sequenced in a study of CD8+ T cells in alopecia areata. Extraction of RNA preceded its reverse transcription into cDNA, which served as the sequencing template. Sequenced by immunoSEQ multiplex PCR; TCRdb stores in-frame clones only, minus some. The repertoire consists of 50,000 to 65,000 clones, with 35% to 55% occurring once and the leading ten covering 20%. Treatment noted: oral pan-JAK inhibitor, 5-10 mg twice daily. The sample consisted of CD8+ T cells sorted from blood, taken around week 36, from a patient treated with tofacitinib. The receptor source for this set is a human donor with alopecia areata.

The sample holds many counts of this clone. This chain links TRBV2 with TRBJ1-1; tentative D call: TRBD1 (6 bases). V shed 6 bases and J shed 10 bases, with 15 bases lying between them. CDR3 length: 12 residues. From germline, CDR1 is SNHLY and CDR2 FYNNEI. In DNA, the CDR3 is TGTGCCAGCAGACCTCCGGGGGCAGGAGCTTTCTTT. Amino acids: CASRPPGAGAFF.

This clone was picked up a small number of times. CDR3 bases: TGCGCCAGCAGCTTCCTCGTGACAGGGGACGTAGCCGGGGAGCTGTTTTTT. Amino acid sequence: CASSFLVTGDVAGELFF. The V gene is TRBV5-1, the J gene TRBJ2-2; 8 nucleotides match TRBD1. Unmatched junction bases numbered 12, after V lost 2 bases and J lost 6 bases. Looked up from germline, CDR1 is SGHRS and CDR2 is YFSETQ. The CDR3 has 17 amino acids.

The CDR3 sequence: CASSGQGVRETQYF. In DNA, the CDR3 is TGTGCCAGCAGCGGACAGGGGGTCAGAGAGACCCAGTACTTC. V is TRBV13 and J is TRBJ2-5; 10 bases are a match to TRBD1. J gave up 4 bases and V 5 bases, and 4 bases lay outside the gene matches. Germline V lookup: CDR1 PRHDT, CDR2 FYEKMQ (reference sequence). The CDR3 spans 14 residues. Together with reference TRBV13 and TRBJ2-5, the CDR3 gives the full variable domain: AAGVIQSPRHLIKEKRETATLKCYPIPRHDTVYWYQQGPGQDPQFLISFYEKMQSDKGSIPDRFSAQQFSDYHSELNMSSLELGDSALYFCASSGQGVRETQYFGPGTRLLVL.

This clone was detected only a few times. The rearrangement joins TRBV13 to TRBJ2-7; unclear D gene. Germline V CDR1 and CDR2: PRHDT, FYEKMQ (reference sequence). V lost 6 bases to trimming and J lost 2 bases, with 8 bases between them. This CDR3 is built from 12 residues. CDR3 residues: CASSSDTYEQYF. CDR3 nucleotides: TGTGCCAGCAGTTCCGACACCTACGAGCAGTACTTC.

This clone was picked up a small number of times. The DNA for the CDR3 is TGCAGTGCGGGCAAAAGCTACGAGCAGTACTTC. Protein sequence: CSAGKSYEQYF. The chain uses TRBV20-1 and TRBJ2-7; D is unclear. Germline assignment: CDR1 DFQATT and CDR2 SNEGSKA (reference sequence). V lost 6 bases and J 3 bases, leaving 9 bases between the germline ends. The CDR3 has 11 amino acids.

The genes are TRBV30 and TRBJ2-5, with TRBD1 identical over 10 bases. The J call may be wrong; the DNA end is better matched by TRBJ2-7. Per the germline V gene, CDR1 is GTSNPN and CDR2 is SVGIG (reference sequence). CDR3 length equals 14 residues. The CDR3 sequence is CAWSVGTGAYEQYF. CDR3 DNA: TGTGCCTGGAGTGTGGGGACAGGGGCCTACGAGCAGTACTTC.

V gene TRBV7-9 combines with J gene TRBJ1-2; TRBD1 is a possible D gene (6 bases). Germline V gene data show CDR1 as SEHNR and CDR2 as FQNEAQ (reference sequence). The CDR3 loop spans 15 amino acids. Trimming pared 1 base from V and 5 bases from J, leaving 14 bases between. CDR3 residues: CASSLGGGEHYGYTF. CDR3 sequence (DNA): TGTGCCAGCAGCTTAGGAGGGGGTGAACATTATGGCTACACCTTC.

The rearrangement uses TRBV9 and TRBJ2-4, with 7 bases identical to TRBD1. Germline values: CDR1 SGDLS, CDR2 YYNGEE. Trimming took 4 bases from V and 2 from J; bases not matched to a gene: 9. CDR3 length equals 16 residues. In DNA form, the CDR3 reads TGTGCCAGCAGCTCCACAGGGGAATGGTCCAAAAACATTCAGTACTTC. Translation gives CASSSTGEWSKNIQYF.

This CDR3 is CASKTSAGGLDEQFF. CDR3 in DNA: TGTGCCAGTAAAACTTCGGCGGGAGGTTTGGATGAGCAGTTCTTC. The chain has TRBV19 and TRBJ2-1; 8 bases agree with TRBD2. This CDR3 is 15 amino acids long. Trimming removed 7 bases from V and 8 bases from J; junction bases left unmatched: 13. Germline values: CDR1 LNHDA, CDR2 SQIVND (reference sequence).

This chain uses TRBV7-9 with TRBJ2-7; no definite D call. The CDR3 covers 15 residues. The V gene's germline CDR1 is SEHNR and CDR2 FQNEAQ (reference sequence). V was trimmed by 3 bases and J by 5 bases, leaving 17 bases between them. The CDR3: CASSFSSGPSHEQYF. DNA of the CDR3: TGTGCCAGCAGCTTCTCTTCGGGCCCGAGTCACGAGCAGTACTTC.

The sample holds one count of this clone. This chain links TRBV2 with TRBJ2-3, with D unclear. Germline lookup yields CDR1 SNHLY and CDR2 FYNNEI. V gave up 3 bases and J gave up 3 bases, with 16 bases separating them. The CDR3 runs 16 residues. The CDR3 coding sequence is TGTGCCAGCAGTGAGACGTCCAGTTCTCCTACAGATACGCAGTATTTT. As protein: CASSETSSSPTDTQYF.

This chain connects TRBV27 to TRBJ1-5; D is ambiguous. The CDR3 has 16 amino acids. The V gene lost 4 bases and the J gene lost 3 bases, with 16 bases spanning the gap. Germline CDR1 and CDR2: MNHEY and SMNVEV (reference sequence). The CDR3 nucleotides are TGTGCCAGCAGTTCCTCTAGTGGGATCGACAATCAGCCCCAGCATTTT. Translated: CASSSSSGIDNQPQHF.

The chain joins TRBV15 to TRBJ2-3; D might be TRBD2 (5 bases). V was trimmed by 1 base and J by 0 bases, leaving 8 bases between them. CDR1 is LNHNV and CDR2 is YYDKDF in the germline V gene (reference sequence). The CDR3 is 15 amino acids. The CDR3 bases are TGTGCCACCAGCAGAGCGGGGTTGAGCACAGATACGCAGTATTTT. This sequence encodes CATSRAGLSTDTQYF.

The table lists this clone with a few counts. V is TRBV19 and J is TRBJ2-5; either TRBD1 or TRBD2 may supply D (6 bases each). With 9 bases removed from V and 1 base from J, the gap between germline ends came to 12 bases. The CDR3 extends over 13 amino acids. Germline CDR1 LNHDA, CDR2 SQIVND (reference sequence). The CDR3 protein is CASGGHLQETQYF. CDR3 DNA: TGTGCCAGCGGGGGACACCTCCAAGAGACCCAGTACTTC.

The rearrangement joins TRBV29-1 to TRBJ1-2; TRBD1 agrees at 7 bases. V lost 6 bases and J lost 0; bases outside the gene matches: 7. This CDR3 region has 14 residues. Germline loops: CDR1 SQVTM, CDR2 ANQGSEA. CDR3 sequence (DNA): TGCAGCGTAACTTCAGGGGGGACTAACTATGGCTACACCTTC. Its translation: CSVTSGGTNYGYTF. Using reference TRBV29-1 and TRBJ1-2 for the parts outside the CDR3, the full variable domain is SAVISQKPSRDICQRGTSLTIQCQVDSQVTMMFWYRQQPGQSLTLIATANQGSEATYESGFVIDKFPISRPNLTFSTLTVSNMSPEDSSIYLCSVTSGGTNYGYTFGSGTRLTVV.

The CDR3 DNA sequence: TGTGCCTGTCCTGTGGGTGGTCCTGAAGCTTTCTTT. Its protein is CACPVGGPEAFF. The chain uses TRBV30 and TRBJ1-1, with no clear D. CDR3 length equals 12 residues. CDR1 is GTSNPN and CDR2 is SVGIG in the germline V gene (reference sequence). Deletions cut 6 bases from V and 6 bases from J, with 14 bases between.

Here the CDR3 DNA reads TGCAGCGTTGTCTCCTTGGGACTCAACTACGAGCAGTACTTC. This codes for CSVVSLGLNYEQYF. The chain couples TRBV29-1 to TRBJ2-7, with D perhaps TRBD2 (6 bases). Germline V gene data show CDR1 as SQVTM and CDR2 as ANQGSEA. The CDR3 is 14 amino acids. The V end lost 4 bases, the J end lost 3 bases, and 16 bases lay between the germline ends.

This clone was observed a handful of times. The gene calls are TRBV27 and TRBJ2-1; D is unclear. This CDR3 has 13 amino acids. Germline V gene data show CDR1 as MNHEY and CDR2 as SMNVEV (reference sequence). V was pared by 0 bases and J by 6 bases, with 6 bases between. DNA for the CDR3: TGTGCCAGCAGTTTATCGGGCAGCAATGAGCAGTTCTTC. Translation: CASSLSGSNEQFF.

The chain joins TRBV6-4 to TRBJ2-1; D gene unclear. V gave up 8 bases and J gave up 5 bases, with 4 bases separating them. The CDR3 is 10 residues long. The germline gives CDR1 MRHNA, CDR2 SNTAGT. The CDR3 bases are TGTGCCAGCCAACACAATGAGCAGTTCTTC. Its translation is CASQHNEQFF.

The CDR3 is CASSPGTSPSYEQYF. The CDR3 nucleotides are TGTGCCAGCAGCCCCGGGACTAGTCCCTCCTACGAGCAGTACTTC. The chain joins TRBV11-2 to TRBJ2-7; TRBD2 matches at 8 bases. Trimming removed 5 bases from V and 0 bases from J; junction bases left unmatched: 6. The CDR3 is 15 residues long. Germline loops: CDR1 SGHAT, CDR2 FQNNGV.

J is TRBJ2-5 and V is TRBV4-1; D is possibly TRBD2 (5 bases). With 0 bases removed from V and 5 bases from J, the gap between germline ends came to 7 bases. Germline V gene sequence: CDR1 MGHRA, CDR2 YSYEKL. CDR3 length: 13 amino acids. CDR3 residues: CASSQDRRETQYF. The CDR3 bases are TGCGCCAGCAGCCAAGATAGGAGGGAGACCCAGTACTTC.

This clone has more than one count but fewer than ten. The chain uses TRBV28 and TRBJ2-7; D is undetermined. V lost 5 bases to trimming and J lost 2 bases, with 1 base between them. This CDR3 comprises 10 residues. From germline, CDR1 is MDHEN and CDR2 SYDVKM. The CDR3 sequence: CASSTYEQYF. CDR3 DNA: TGTGCCAGCAGTACCTACGAGCAGTACTTC.

Here the CDR3 reads CASSAHPGSYNEQFF. In DNA, the CDR3 is TGTGCCAGCAGTGCCCATCCGGGATCTTACAATGAGCAGTTCTTC. The chain links TRBV6-4 to TRBJ2-1; tentatively, D is TRBD2 (5 bases). Germline loops: CDR1 MRHNA, CDR2 SNTAGT. V was clipped by 4 bases and J by 4 bases, with 14 bases between them. CDR3 length: 15 residues.